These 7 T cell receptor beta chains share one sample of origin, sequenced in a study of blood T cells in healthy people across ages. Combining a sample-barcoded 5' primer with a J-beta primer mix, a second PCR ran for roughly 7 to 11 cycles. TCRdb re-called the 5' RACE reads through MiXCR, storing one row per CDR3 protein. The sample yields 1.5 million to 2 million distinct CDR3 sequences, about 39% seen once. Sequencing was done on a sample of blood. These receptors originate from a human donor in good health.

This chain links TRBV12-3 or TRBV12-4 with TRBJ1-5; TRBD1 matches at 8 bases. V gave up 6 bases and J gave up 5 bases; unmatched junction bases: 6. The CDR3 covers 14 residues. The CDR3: CASRKTGVDQPQHF. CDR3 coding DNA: TGTGCCAGCAGAAAGACAGGGGTGGATCAGCCCCAGCATTTT.

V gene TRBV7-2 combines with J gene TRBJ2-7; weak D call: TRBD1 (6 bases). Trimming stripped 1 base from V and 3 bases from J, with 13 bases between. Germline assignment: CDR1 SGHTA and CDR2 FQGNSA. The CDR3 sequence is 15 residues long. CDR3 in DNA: TGTGCCAGCAGCTTAGAACAGGGTAAAGTCTACGAGCAGTACTTC. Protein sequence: CASSLEQGKVYEQYF. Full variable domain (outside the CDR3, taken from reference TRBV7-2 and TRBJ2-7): GAGVSQSPSNKVTEKGKDVELRCDPISGHTALYWYRQSLGQGLEFLIYFQGNSAPDKSGLPSDRFSAERTGGSVSTLTIQRTQQEDSAVYLCASSLEQGKVYEQYFGPGTRLTVT.

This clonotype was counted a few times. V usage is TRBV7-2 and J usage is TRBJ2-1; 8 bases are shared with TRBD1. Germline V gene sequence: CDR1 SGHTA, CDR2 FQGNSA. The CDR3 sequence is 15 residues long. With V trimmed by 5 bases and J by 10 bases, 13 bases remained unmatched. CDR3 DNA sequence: TGTGCCAGCAGCCGCCTTGGGACAGGACTACAGGAGCAGTTCTTC. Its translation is CASSRLGTGLQEQFF.

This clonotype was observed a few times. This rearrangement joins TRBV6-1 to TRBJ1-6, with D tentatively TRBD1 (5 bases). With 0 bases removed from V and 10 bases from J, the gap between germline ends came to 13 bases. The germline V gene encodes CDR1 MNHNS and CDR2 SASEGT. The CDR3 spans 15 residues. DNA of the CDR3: TGTGCCAGCAGTGAAGCGCCCCTGGGGGAATCACCCCTCCACTTT. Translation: CASSEAPLGESPLHF.

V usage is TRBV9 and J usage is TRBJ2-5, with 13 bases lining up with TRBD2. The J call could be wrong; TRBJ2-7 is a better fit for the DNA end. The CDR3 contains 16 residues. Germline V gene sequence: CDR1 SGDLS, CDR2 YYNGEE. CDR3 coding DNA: TGTGCCAGCAGCCCCGACGGACTAGCGGGGGCCTACGAGCAGTACTTC. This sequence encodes CASSPDGLAGAYEQYF.

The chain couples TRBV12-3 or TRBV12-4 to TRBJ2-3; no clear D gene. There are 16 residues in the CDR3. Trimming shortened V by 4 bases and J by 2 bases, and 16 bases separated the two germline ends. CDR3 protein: CASSYYGKDSTDTQYF. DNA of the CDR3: TGTGCCAGCAGTTATTATGGGAAAGATTCCACAGATACGCAGTATTTT.

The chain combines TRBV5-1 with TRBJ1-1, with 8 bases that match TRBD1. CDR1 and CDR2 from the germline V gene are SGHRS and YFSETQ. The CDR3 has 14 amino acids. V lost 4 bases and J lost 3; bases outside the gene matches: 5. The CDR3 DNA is TGCGCCAGCAGCCGACAGGGGCAGGACACTGAAGCTTTCTTT. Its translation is CASSRQGQDTEAFF.